The 10 T cell receptor beta chains below were found in one sample sequenced in a study of graft-versus-host responses after intestinal transplantation. Method: immunoSEQ multiplex PCR; TCRdb's copy keeps in-frame clones and lacks some. The table has 80,000 to 100,000 clones, about 93% seen once. What these receptors recognize is not known. Specimen: unstimulated CD4+ T cells sorted from spleen or lymph node cells, collected before intestinal transplant. These receptors were collected from a human donor who received an intestinal transplant.

The CDR3 sequence is CASTAAFF. The CDR3, as DNA: TGTGCCAGCACCGCGGCTTTCTTT. V gene TRBV5-8 combines with J gene TRBJ1-1; D remains unclear. V lost 6 bases and J lost 11, with 5 bases in between. Germline V gene data show CDR1 as SGHTS and CDR2 as YDEGEE. The CDR3 is 8 amino acids. Full variable domain (outside the CDR3, taken from reference TRBV5-8 and TRBJ1-1): EAGVTQSPTHLIKTRGQQATLRCSPISGHTSVYWYQQALGLGLQFLLWYDEGEERNRGNFPPRFSGRQFPNYSSELNVNALELEDSALYLCASTAAFFGQGTRLTVV.

This clone was recorded only once. The DNA for the CDR3 is TGTGCCAGCAGCCAAGAGTTCTCTGTGGCAACACCTTACGAGCAGTACTTC. It yields the protein CASSQEFSVATPYEQYF. This chain uses TRBV4-2 with TRBJ2-7; D call uncertain. Germline V gene lookup returns CDR1 LGHNA and CDR2 YNFKEQ. This CDR3 is 17 amino acids long. Trimming left V 0 bases short and J 4 bases short, with 19 bases between.

This chain connects TRBV5-1 to TRBJ2-7; D is possibly TRBD1 (7 bases). CDR1 and CDR2 (germline): SGHRS, YFSETQ. CDR3 length equals 13 residues. Trimming removed 4 bases at V and 2 bases at J, with 10 bases between. The CDR3 sequence: CASSAGQTYEQYF. As DNA, the CDR3 is TGCGCCAGCAGCGCGGGACAGACCTACGAGCAGTACTTC. The variable domain in full, completed from reference TRBV5-1 and TRBJ2-7, reads KAGVTQTPRYLIKTRGQQVTLSCSPISGHRSVSWYQQTPGQGLQFLFEYFSETQRNKGNFPGRFSGRQFSNSRSEMNVSTLELGDSALYLCASSAGQTYEQYFGPGTRLTVT.

The chain couples TRBV30 to TRBJ1-6, with 11 bases identical to TRBD1. The V segment lost 4 bases and the J segment 10 bases; nucleotides outside the gene matches: 12. Per germline, CDR1 GTSNPN and CDR2 SVGIG (reference sequence). This CDR3 is 16 amino acids long. The CDR3 here is CAWTTAGQGARSPLHF. CDR3 DNA sequence: TGTGCCTGGACCACCGCCGGACAGGGGGCGCGATCACCCCTCCACTTT. Filled out from reference TRBV30 and TRBJ1-6, the complete variable domain reads SQTIHQWPATLVQPVGSPLSLECTVEGTSNPNLYWYRQAAGRGLQLLFYSVGIGQISSEVPQNLSASRPQDRQFILSSKKLLLSDSGFYLCAWTTAGQGARSPLHFGNGTRLTVT.

The V call is TRBV11-2, the J call TRBJ2-2, with 10 nucleotides matching TRBD2. The CDR3 length is 17 residues. From germline, CDR1 is SGHAT and CDR2 FQNNGV. Losses at the gene ends were 5 bases for V and 5 bases for J; bases not matched to a gene: 11. Here the CDR3 DNA reads TGTGCCAGCAGCCCGACCCCTAGCGGGGGATGGACCGGGGAGCTGTTTTTT. Translation: CASSPTPSGGWTGELFF.

This chain uses TRBV18 with TRBJ1-1; D is possibly TRBD1 (6 bases). The germline CDR1 and CDR2 sequences are KGHSH and LQKENI. V was clipped by 3 bases and J by 0 bases, with 11 bases between them. The CDR3 spans 15 residues. CDR3 sequence (DNA): TGTGCCAGCTCACCCTTGGACAGCATGAACACTGAAGCTTTCTTT. Its protein product is CASSPLDSMNTEAFF.

This chain links TRBV28 with TRBJ2-1; 10 nucleotides agree with TRBD1. This CDR3 is 14 amino acids long. V lost 6 bases, J lost 7 bases, and 6 bases stayed unmatched. Germline assignment: CDR1 MDHEN and CDR2 SYDVKM. CDR3 region: CASSPGTGVNEQFF. The CDR3 nucleotides read TGTGCCAGCAGCCCCGGGACAGGGGTTAATGAGCAGTTCTTC.

This clone was detected once. V is TRBV18 and J is TRBJ2-5, with a tentative D call TRBD1 (6 bases). Germline V lookup: CDR1 KGHSH, CDR2 LQKENI. V was cut by 5 bases and J by 5 bases, with 12 bases left in between. The CDR3 is made up of 13 amino acids. As DNA, the CDR3 is TGTGCCAGCTCATCATCAGGGGAGGAGACCCAGTACTTC. Its translation is CASSSSGEETQYF.

Of note for this clone: One junction end does not reproduce the germline sequence, and a read error may be involved. This chain uses TRBV5-1 with TRBJ2-7, with D perhaps TRBD1 (7 bases). The CDR3 consists of 15 residues. Germline CDR1 and CDR2: SGHRS and YFSETQ. CDR3 sequence reads: CASSLRRVGGYEQYF. In nucleotides, the CDR3 is TGCGCCAGCAGCTTGCGGAGGGTAGGGGGCTACGAACAGTACTTC.

The chain is built from TRBV9 and TRBJ1-6; 9 bases map to TRBD1. V dropped 0 bases and J dropped 10; count of bases not matched to a gene: 5. Germline-derived CDR1 and CDR2 are SGDLS and YYNGEE. This CDR3 region has 15 residues. CDR3 sequence reads: CASSVGGQGDSPLHF. The CDR3 bases are TGTGCCAGCAGCGTAGGGGGACAGGGTGACTCACCCCTCCACTTT. The complete variable domain, with remaining parts taken from reference TRBV9 and TRBJ1-6, reads DSGVTQTPKHLITATGQRVTLRCSPRSGDLSVYWYQQSLDQGLQFLIQYYNGEERAKGNILERFSAQQFPDLHSELNLSSLELGDSALYFCASSVGGQGDSPLHFGNGTRLTVT.